This T cell receptor beta chain stems from a study of naive and memory T cell subsets. V was pared by 0 bases and J by 0 bases, with 6 bases between. CDR1 is SGHDT, CDR2 YYEEEE, per germline. CDR3 length: 14 amino acids. An equimolar mix of two oligonucleotides served as the beta constant-region primer for TRBC1 and TRBC2. Four rounds of PCR amplified the ligated cDNA using nested alpha and beta constant-region primers plus SP2. MiXCR, applied by TCRdb to the UMI-ligation and nested PCR reads, yields one record per CDR3 protein. The sample consists of approximately 80,000 distinct CDR3 sequences, about 9.9% of them appearing once. A few counts support this clonotype. After CD4 positive bead selection, the CD4-negative fraction gave CD8 T cells.

Material: naive CD8+ T cells from blood. The chain carries TRBV5-6 and TRBJ1-1; D gene uncertain. The sequence was collected from a human donor in good health. The CDR3 spells CASSLGAMNTEAFF. CDR3 nucleotide sequence: TGTGCCAGCAGCTTGGGGGCCATGAACACTGAAGCTTTCTTT.